The 30 T cell receptor beta chains in this list originate from one sample, sequenced in a study of blood T cell repertoires in COVID-19. TCRdb keeps only in-frame clones here, not all; method: immunoSEQ multiplex PCR. The table shows hundreds of thousands of clones, with 87% occurring only once. The sequencing sample was made of PBMCs or T cells enriched from blood (not recorded which). These receptors came from a woman aged 25 to 39 with acute COVID-19.

The CDR3 nucleotides read TGTGCCAGCAGCGTACGCAGGGTTGGGTCCTATGGCTACACCTTC. Amino acids: CASSVRRVGSYGYTF. The J gene is TRBJ1-2, the V gene TRBV6-5; possibly TRBD1 for D (5 bases). CDR3 size: 15 residues. Trimming stripped 6 bases from V and 4 bases from J, with 18 bases between. Looked up from germline, CDR1 is MNHEY and CDR2 is SVGAGI.

CDR3 residues: CASSADGHLNEQYF. The DNA of the CDR3 is TGTGCCAGCAGTGCTGACGGACATCTAAACGAGCAGTACTTC. The chain has TRBV25-1 and TRBJ2-7, with D possibly being TRBD1 (5 bases). The CDR3 is 14 amino acids. V dropped 4 bases and J dropped 5 bases, with 15 bases sitting between them. Germline values: CDR1 MGHDK, CDR2 SYGVNS.

The chain combines TRBV4-1 with TRBJ1-2; 7 nucleotides align to TRBD1. V lost 1 base to trimming and J lost 6 bases; unmatched junction nucleotides: 5. Germline CDR1 MGHRA, CDR2 YSYEKL. This CDR3 region has 14 residues. CDR3 amino acids: CASSQGQGRDGYTF. DNA for the CDR3: TGCGCCAGCAGCCAAGGACAGGGCAGGGATGGCTACACCTTC.

The chain is built from TRBV6-5 and TRBJ1-2; the D gene is possibly TRBD1 (6 bases). The CDR3 consists of 13 residues. CDR1 is MNHEY, CDR2 SVGAGI, per germline. The V end was cut by 5 bases, the J end by 8 bases, with 15 bases between. CDR3 region: CASSTTQGSGYTF. The CDR3 nucleotides are TGTGCCAGCAGTACCACACAGGGATCGGGCTACACCTTC.

CDR3 DNA: TGTGCCAGCAGCGTAGCCCTAGGGGACACTGAAGCTTTCTTT. Amino acid sequence: CASSVALGDTEAFF. This chain joins TRBV9 and TRBJ1-1; possible D gene TRBD1, 5 bases. The germline V and J ends were trimmed by 0 bases and 3 bases, with 9 bases remaining between them. The CDR3 contains 14 residues. Per the germline V gene, CDR1 is SGDLS and CDR2 is YYNGEE.

The chain employs TRBV21-1 and TRBJ1-2; the table's D call, TRBD1, was not checked against the DNA. TRBV21-1 corresponds to a pseudogene. The CDR3 extends over 15 amino acids. The CDR3 bases are TGTGCCAGCAGCAGAATACAGGGTTCTAACTATGGCTACACCTTC. It specifies CASSRIQGSNYGYTF.

This chain joins TRBV7-2 and TRBJ2-7; D is possibly TRBD1 (5 bases). Germline CDR1 SGHTA, CDR2 FQGNSA. The CDR3 covers 14 residues. Trimming removed 4 bases from V and 1 base from J, with 11 bases in between. CDR3 bases: TGTGCCAGCAGCTCCAGGGCCGTTTCCTACGAGCAGTACTTC. It is translated as CASSSRAVSYEQYF.

The chain employs TRBV4-3 and TRBJ2-1, with a weak D call TRBD1 (6 bases). Deletions cut 5 bases from V and 2 bases from J, with 16 bases between. Germline CDR1 is LGHNA and CDR2 is YSLEER. There are 16 residues in the CDR3. For the CDR3, the DNA is TGCGCCAGCAGCGGTGAACAGGGTTGGACCTACAATGAGCAGTTCTTC. This codes for CASSGEQGWTYNEQFF.

This clone was seen more than once but under ten times. This chain links TRBV7-9 with TRBJ2-2, with D uncertain. Germline V gene lookup returns CDR1 SEHNR and CDR2 FQNEAQ (reference sequence). The V gene lost 3 bases and the J gene lost 3 bases, with 5 bases spanning the gap. The CDR3 extends over 13 amino acids. The CDR3 loop reads CASSFGDTGELFF. The CDR3 coding sequence is TGTGCCAGCAGCTTCGGAGACACCGGGGAGCTGTTTTTT.

The chain combines TRBV4-1 with TRBJ1-4; no reliable D call. The ends were cut back, 0 bases at V and 1 base at J, with 6 bases in the middle. This CDR3 comprises 15 residues. Germline CDR1 MGHRA, CDR2 YSYEKL. CDR3 sequence reads: CASSQDAGTNEKLFF. The CDR3 DNA follows: TGCGCCAGCAGCCAAGACGCCGGAACTAATGAAAAACTGTTTTTT.

This chain connects TRBV18 to TRBJ2-2; D ambiguous. Deletions cut 1 base from V and 3 bases from J, with 12 bases between. This CDR3 contains 16 residues. CDR1 and CDR2 from the germline V gene are KGHSH and LQKENI. DNA for the CDR3: TGTGCCAGCTCACCACTGGCCCTCGGAGACACCGGGGAGCTGTTTTTT. Amino acid sequence: CASSPLALGDTGELFF.

The J gene is TRBJ1-6, the V gene TRBV6-1, with no clear D. The germline V gene has CDR1 MNHNS and CDR2 SASEGT. V was shortened by 1 base and J by 6 bases, with 13 bases between the two germline ends. The CDR3 covers 16 residues. The CDR3 is CASSEGPGAGNSPLHF. The CDR3 region has the DNA TGTGCCAGCAGTGAAGGACCGGGAGCGGGTAATTCACCCCTCCACTTT.

The chain links TRBV12-3 or TRBV12-4 to TRBJ1-2; D call uncertain. The length of the CDR3 is 13 residues. Trimming pared 1 base from V and 2 bases from J, leaving 5 bases between. CDR3 residues: CASSLGPNYGYTF. Here the CDR3 DNA reads TGTGCCAGCAGTTTAGGGCCGAACTATGGCTACACCTTC.

This clone showed up just once. The J gene is TRBJ1-2, the V gene TRBV19; 7 nucleotides align to TRBD1. Germline-derived CDR1 and CDR2 are LNHDA and SQIVND (reference sequence). Trimming at V came to 9 bases and at J to 5 bases, leaving 6 bases not matched to a gene. There are 12 residues in the CDR3. The CDR3 region has the DNA TGTGCCAGCAGGGACAGTCCATATGGCTACACCTTC. It encodes CASRDSPYGYTF. Complete variable domain (other parts from reference TRBV19 and TRBJ1-2): DGGITQSPKYLFRKEGQNVTLSCEQNLNHDAMYWYRQDPGQGLRLIYYSQIVNDFQKGDIAEGYSVSREKKESFPLTVTSAQKNPTAFYLCASRDSPYGYTFGSGTRLTVV.

V is TRBV7-2 and J is TRBJ1-6; no clear D gene. The germline V gene has CDR1 SGHTA and CDR2 FQGNSA. The CDR3 length is 16 residues. The V end lost 1 base, the J end lost 6 bases, and 13 bases lay between the germline ends. The CDR3 spells CASSLGEYEFNSPLHF. As DNA, the CDR3 is TGTGCCAGCAGCTTAGGGGAGTACGAATTTAATTCACCCCTCCACTTT.

The CDR3: CASSQGPYNSPLHF. CDR3 sequence (DNA): TGTGCCAGTAGCCAGGGTCCCTATAATTCACCCCTCCACTTT. The chain carries TRBV19 and TRBJ1-6, with D maybe TRBD1 (5 bases). This CDR3 has 14 residues. The V end was cut by 6 bases, the J end by 2 bases, with 8 bases between. From germline, CDR1 is LNHDA and CDR2 SQIVND (reference sequence).

The CDR3 sequence: CASSPLAGGDEQFF. For the CDR3, the DNA is TGCGCCAGCAGCCCCTTAGCGGGGGGAGATGAGCAGTTCTTC. The rearrangement joins TRBV5-1 to TRBJ2-1; the match to TRBD2 covers 10 bases. Trimming at V came to 4 bases and at J to 8 bases, leaving 6 bases not matched to a gene. Looked up from germline, CDR1 is SGHRS and CDR2 is YFSETQ. The CDR3 is 14 residues long.

The rearrangement uses TRBV10-2 and TRBJ2-7; 9 bases map to TRBD2. The CDR3 length is 12 residues. The V gene end was trimmed by 8 bases and the J gene end by 7 bases; junction bases not matched to a gene: 6. The germline V gene encodes CDR1 WSHSY and CDR2 SAAADI. The CDR3 reads CASSHAGGEQYF. The DNA of the CDR3 is TGCGCCAGCTCCCACGCGGGGGGGGAGCAGTACTTC.

This rearrangement joins TRBV6-1 to TRBJ1-5; D uncertain. V was clipped by 1 base and J by 2 bases, with 18 bases between them. The CDR3 extends over 18 amino acids. CDR1 MNHNS and CDR2 SASEGT come from the germline V gene. This CDR3 is CASSEVLPGGDRNQPQHF. DNA for the CDR3: TGTGCCAGCAGTGAAGTGCTTCCGGGAGGTGATCGCAATCAGCCCCAGCATTTT.

The rearrangement links TRBV5-4 to TRBJ1-2; no clear D gene. The CDR3 loop spans 17 amino acids. CDR1 is SGHNT, CDR2 YYREEE, per germline (reference sequence). V gave up 0 bases and J gave up 0 bases, with 15 bases separating them. The CDR3 here is CASSLDVGGRSNYGYTF. CDR3 nucleotide sequence: TGTGCCAGCAGCTTGGACGTAGGCGGGCGATCTAACTATGGCTACACCTTC.

The chain is built from TRBV3-1 (or the pseudogene TRBV3-2) and TRBJ1-6; D is undetermined. The CDR3 is 15 residues long. V was shortened by 4 bases and J by 7 bases, with 14 bases between the two germline ends. The germline CDR1 and CDR2 sequences are LGHDT and YNNKEL (reference sequence). CDR3 amino acids: CASSPTARRNSPLHF. The CDR3 nucleotides are TGTGCCAGCAGCCCCACAGCAAGACGAAATTCACCCCTCCACTTT.

This clone showed up just once. This chain joins TRBV5-1 and TRBJ1-2; TRBD1 aligns across 7 bases. J was trimmed by 6 bases and V by 4 bases; bases with no gene match: 12. This CDR3 spans 15 amino acids. The germline V gene encodes CDR1 SGHRS and CDR2 YFSETQ. CDR3 in amino acids: CASSMTGLPFDGYTF. CDR3 coding DNA: TGCGCCAGCAGCATGACAGGGCTTCCATTCGATGGCTACACCTTC. The full variable domain, rest sourced from reference TRBV5-1 and TRBJ1-2, is KAGVTQTPRYLIKTRGQQVTLSCSPISGHRSVSWYQQTPGQGLQFLFEYFSETQRNKGNFPGRFSGRQFSNSRSEMNVSTLELGDSALYLCASSMTGLPFDGYTFGSGTRLTVV.

The genes are TRBV19 and TRBJ1-4; D is unresolved. This CDR3 is 15 amino acids long. V was clipped by 6 bases and J by 8 bases, with 19 bases between them. Germline CDR1 LNHDA, CDR2 SQIVND (reference sequence). CDR3: CASSVSSGVGEKLFF. The CDR3 DNA reads as TGTGCCAGTAGCGTATCGAGCGGGGTTGGAGAAAAACTGTTTTTT.

The chain couples TRBV5-1 to TRBJ2-7, with a tentative D call TRBD1 (5 bases). Between the trimmed V and J ends, which lost 2 bases and 7 bases, there was a span of 10 bases. Germline values: CDR1 SGHRS, CDR2 YFSETQ. The CDR3 consists of 12 residues. The CDR3 is CASSLSRAEQYF. The CDR3 coding sequence is TGCGCCAGCAGCTTATCCAGGGCTGAGCAGTACTTC. The whole variable domain, filled in from reference TRBV5-1 and TRBJ2-7, reads KAGVTQTPRYLIKTRGQQVTLSCSPISGHRSVSWYQQTPGQGLQFLFEYFSETQRNKGNFPGRFSGRQFSNSRSEMNVSTLELGDSALYLCASSLSRAEQYFGPGTRLTVT.

The rearrangement joins TRBV7-2 to TRBJ2-1, with 7 bases aligning to TRBD1. After removal of 4 bases from V and 7 bases from J, the junction contained 4 bases not matched to a gene. The CDR3 contains 13 residues. CDR1 is SGHTA, CDR2 FQGNSA, per germline. CDR3 coding DNA: TGTGCCAGCAGCTCCGACAGGGAGAATGAGCAGTTCTTC. This translates into CASSSDRENEQFF.

The rearrangement joins TRBV4-1 to TRBJ2-7, with 10 bases lining up with TRBD1. CDR1 MGHRA and CDR2 YSYEKL come from the germline V gene. The CDR3 contains 14 residues. Losses at the gene ends were 2 bases for V and 3 bases for J; bases not matched to a gene: 1. The chain's CDR3 is CASSQWTGGYEQYF. The CDR3 bases are TGCGCCAGCAGCCAATGGACAGGGGGCTACGAGCAGTACTTC.

The chain uses TRBV29-1 and TRBJ1-1; TRBD1 aligns across 7 bases. The CDR3 extends over 12 amino acids. V trimming: 7 bases; J trimming: 7 bases; junction bases outside the gene matches: 9. The germline gives CDR1 SQVTM, CDR2 ANQGSEA. Here the CDR3 DNA reads TGCAGCGCCTCACAGGGGTTGGATGAAGCTTTCTTT. It is translated as CSASQGLDEAFF. Full variable domain (rest looked up from reference TRBV29-1 and TRBJ1-1): SAVISQKPSRDICQRGTSLTIQCQVDSQVTMMFWYRQQPGQSLTLIATANQGSEATYESGFVIDKFPISRPNLTFSTLTVSNMSPEDSSIYLCSASQGLDEAFFGQGTRLTVV.

The J gene is TRBJ1-4, the V gene TRBV4-1; 12 positions agree with TRBD1. Germline CDR1 MGHRA, CDR2 YSYEKL. The CDR3 length is 20 residues. The J segment lost 3 bases and the V segment lost 4 bases, leaving 15 bases of the junction unmatched. CDR3 amino acids: CASSRYTLTGQGAANEKLFF. The CDR3 coding sequence is TGCGCCAGCAGCCGGTATACTCTGACGGGACAGGGGGCAGCTAATGAAAAACTGTTTTTT.

The chain couples TRBV5-6 to TRBJ2-5, with TRBD1 identical over 8 bases. J lost 5 bases, V lost 2 bases, and 8 bases had no gene match. Germline CDR1 and CDR2: SGHDT and YYEEEE. This CDR3 spans 15 amino acids. Written as DNA, the CDR3 is TGTGCCAGCAGCTTACCGACAGGGGCCTTCGAGACCCAGTACTTC. It yields the protein CASSLPTGAFETQYF.

CDR3 protein: CAALGGETQYF. The CDR3 nucleotides read TGTGCCGCCCTAGGGGGAGAGACCCAGTACTTC. V gene TRBV6-5 combines with J gene TRBJ2-5; tentative D call: TRBD1 (6 bases). V was trimmed by 11 bases and J by 4 bases, leaving 11 bases between them. The CDR3 contains 11 residues. CDR1 MNHEY and CDR2 SVGAGI come from the germline V gene.